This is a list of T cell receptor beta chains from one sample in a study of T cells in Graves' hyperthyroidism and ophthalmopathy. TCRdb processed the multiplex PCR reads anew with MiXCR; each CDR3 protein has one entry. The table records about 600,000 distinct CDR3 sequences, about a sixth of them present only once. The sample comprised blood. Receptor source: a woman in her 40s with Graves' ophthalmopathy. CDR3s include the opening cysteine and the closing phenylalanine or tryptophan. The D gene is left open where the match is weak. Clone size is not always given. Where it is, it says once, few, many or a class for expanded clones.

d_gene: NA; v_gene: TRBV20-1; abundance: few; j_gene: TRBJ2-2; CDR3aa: CSARGGGDTGELFF; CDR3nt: TGCAGTGCTAGAGGCGGGGGCGACACCGGGGAGCTGTTTTTT
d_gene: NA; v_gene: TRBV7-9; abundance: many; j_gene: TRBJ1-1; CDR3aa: CASSAWAGTEAFF; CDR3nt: TGTGCCAGCAGCGCATGGGCTGGAACTGAAGCTTTCTTT
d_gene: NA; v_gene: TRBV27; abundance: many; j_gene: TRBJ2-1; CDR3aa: CATASRRDRPYNEQFF; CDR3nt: TGTGCCACCGCCTCGAGGCGGGACCGGCCCTACAATGAGCAGTTCTTC
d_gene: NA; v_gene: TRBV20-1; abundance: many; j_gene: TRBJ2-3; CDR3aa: CSAGGGKRGDTQYF; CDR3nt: TGCAGTGCGGGAGGGGGCAAGCGGGGAGATACGCAGTATTTT
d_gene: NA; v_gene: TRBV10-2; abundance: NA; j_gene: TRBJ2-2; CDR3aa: CASLPGTNQGGLFF; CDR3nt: TGCGCCAGCCTCCCCGGGACAAATCAGGGGGGACTGTTTTTT
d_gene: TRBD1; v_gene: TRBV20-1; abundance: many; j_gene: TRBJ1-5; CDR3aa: CSALTTGAPSQHF; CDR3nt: TGCAGTGCTCTTACCACAGGGGCACCGTCCCAGCATTTT
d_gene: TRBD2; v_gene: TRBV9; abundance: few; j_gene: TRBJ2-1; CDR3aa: CASSVAGTSNEQFF; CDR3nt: TGTGCCAGCAGCGTAGCGGGGACTAGCAATGAGCAGTTCTTC
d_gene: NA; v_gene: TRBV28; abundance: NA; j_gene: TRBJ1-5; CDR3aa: CASSLSAGVSNQPQHF; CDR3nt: TGTGCCAGCAGTTTAAGTGCTGGGGTGAGCAATCAGCCCCAGCATTTT
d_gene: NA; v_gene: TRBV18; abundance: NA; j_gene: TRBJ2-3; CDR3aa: CASSPPPPTLAGTGTQYF; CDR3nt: TGTGCCAGCTCACCACCGCCTCCAACCCTAGCCGGCACAGGTACGCAGTATTTT
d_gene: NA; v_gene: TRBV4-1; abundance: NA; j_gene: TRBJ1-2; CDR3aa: CASSQVRGSGGYTF; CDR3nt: TGCGCCAGCAGCCAAGTAAGGGGATCGGGTGGCTACACCTTC
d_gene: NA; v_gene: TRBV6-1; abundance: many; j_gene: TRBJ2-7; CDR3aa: CASKSGRLTYEQYF; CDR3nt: TGTGCCAGCAAATCCGGGAGACTAACCTACGAGCAGTACTTC
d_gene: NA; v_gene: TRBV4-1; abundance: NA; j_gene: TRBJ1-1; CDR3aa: CASSQERGYPVNTEAFF; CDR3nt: TGCGCCAGCAGCCAAGAAAGGGGGTACCCGGTGAACACTGAAGCTTTCTTT
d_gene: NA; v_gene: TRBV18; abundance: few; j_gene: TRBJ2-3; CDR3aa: CASSPNPGQNTDTQYF; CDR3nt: TGTGCCAGCTCACCCAATCCTGGACAGAACACAGATACGCAGTATTTT
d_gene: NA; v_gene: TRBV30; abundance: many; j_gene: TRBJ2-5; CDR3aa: CAWNYGRGSQETQYF; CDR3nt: TGTGCCTGGAATTATGGCCGGGGGAGCCAAGAGACCCAGTACTTC
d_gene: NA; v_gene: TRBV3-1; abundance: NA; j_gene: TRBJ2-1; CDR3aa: CASSQDLRTWGEQFF; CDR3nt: TGTGCCAGCAGCCAAGATCTAAGAACGTGGGGTGAGCAGTTCTTC
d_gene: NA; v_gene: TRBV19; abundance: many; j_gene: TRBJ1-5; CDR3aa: CASSWFNQPQHF; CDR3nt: TGTGCCAGTAGTTGGTTCAATCAGCCCCAGCATTTT
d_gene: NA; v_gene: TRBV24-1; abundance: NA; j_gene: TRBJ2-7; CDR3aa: CATSGTGNHEQYF; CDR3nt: TGTGCCACCAGTGGAACAGGTAACCACGAGCAGTACTTC
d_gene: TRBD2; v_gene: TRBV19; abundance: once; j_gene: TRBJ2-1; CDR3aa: CASSIQRGAYNEQFF; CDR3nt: TGTGCCAGTAGTATCCAGCGGGGGGCCTACAATGAGCAGTTCTTC
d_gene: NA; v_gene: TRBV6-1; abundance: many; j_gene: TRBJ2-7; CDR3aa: CASSDGGGLGEQYF; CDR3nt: TGTGCCAGCTCTGATGGGGGGGGGCTGGGCGAGCAGTACTTC
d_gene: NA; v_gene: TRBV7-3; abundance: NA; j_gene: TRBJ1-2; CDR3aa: CATDERGNGYTF; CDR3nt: TGTGCCACGGACGAAAGGGGTAATGGCTACACCTTC
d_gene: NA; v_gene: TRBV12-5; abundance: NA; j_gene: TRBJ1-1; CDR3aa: CASGLVAGGGTEAFF; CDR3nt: TGTGCTAGTGGTTTGGTCGCGGGGGGGGGGACTGAAGCTTTCTTT
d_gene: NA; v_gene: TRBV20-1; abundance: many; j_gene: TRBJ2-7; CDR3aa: CSAAAGGWARSYEQYF; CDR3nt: TGCAGTGCTGCGGCCGGCGGGTGGGCACGATCCTACGAGCAGTACTTC
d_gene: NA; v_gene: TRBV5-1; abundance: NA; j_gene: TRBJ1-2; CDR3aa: CASSLQGGYYGYTF; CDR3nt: TGCGCCAGCAGCTTGCAGGGAGGTTACTATGGCTACACCTTC
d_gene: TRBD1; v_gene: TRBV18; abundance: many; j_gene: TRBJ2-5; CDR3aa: CASSPRDRLQETQYF; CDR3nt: TGTGCCAGCTCACCTCGGGACAGGCTCCAAGAGACCCAGTACTTC
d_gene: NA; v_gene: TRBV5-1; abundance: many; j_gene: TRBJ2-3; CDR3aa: CASSLEVDTQYF; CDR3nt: TGCGCCAGCAGCTTGGAGGTTGATACGCAGTATTTT
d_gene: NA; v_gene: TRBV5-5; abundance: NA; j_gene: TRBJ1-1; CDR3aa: CASSLSPGHLNTEAFF; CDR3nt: TGTGCCAGCAGCTTAAGTCCGGGACACCTAAACACTGAAGCTTTCTTT
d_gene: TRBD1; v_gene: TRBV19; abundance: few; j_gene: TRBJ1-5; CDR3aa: CASSDGQGSNQPQHF; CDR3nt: TGTGCCAGTAGTGATGGACAGGGTAGCAATCAGCCCCAGCATTTT
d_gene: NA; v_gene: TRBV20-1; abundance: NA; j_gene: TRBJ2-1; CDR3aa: CSAPDSFNRSYNEQFF; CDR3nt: TGCAGTGCCCCGGACAGTTTCAACCGCTCCTACAATGAGCAGTTCTTC
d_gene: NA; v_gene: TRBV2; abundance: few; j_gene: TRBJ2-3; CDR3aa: CASSLPRVDTQYF; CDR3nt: TGTGCCAGCAGCCTGCCGAGAGTAGATACGCAGTATTTT
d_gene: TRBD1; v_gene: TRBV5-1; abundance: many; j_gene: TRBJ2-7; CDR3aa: CASSSKMDRDYEQYF; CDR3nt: TGCGCCAGCAGCTCCAAAATGGACAGGGACTACGAGCAGTACTTC
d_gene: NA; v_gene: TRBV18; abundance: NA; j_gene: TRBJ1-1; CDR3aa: CASSQGRTEAFF; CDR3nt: TGTGCCAGCTCACAGGGCCGAACTGAAGCTTTCTTT
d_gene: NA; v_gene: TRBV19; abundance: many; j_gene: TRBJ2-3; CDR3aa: CASSTGGGRSTDTQYF; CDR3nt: TGTGCCAGTAGCACTGGAGGGGGCCGTAGCACAGATACGCAGTATTTT
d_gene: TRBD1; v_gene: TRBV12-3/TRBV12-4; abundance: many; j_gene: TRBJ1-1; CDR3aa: CASSFSLSSGQGKAFF; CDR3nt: TGTGCCAGCAGTTTTAGCCTGTCCTCGGGACAGGGGAAAGCTTTCTTT
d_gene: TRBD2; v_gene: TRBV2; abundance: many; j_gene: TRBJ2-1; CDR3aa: CASTGTSGSEQFF; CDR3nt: TGTGCCAGCACCGGGACTAGCGGGAGTGAGCAGTTCTTC
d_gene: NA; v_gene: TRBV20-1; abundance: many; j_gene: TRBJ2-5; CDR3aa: CSAKRTGFETQYF; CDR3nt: TGCAGTGCTAAGCGTACAGGGTTTGAGACCCAGTACTTC
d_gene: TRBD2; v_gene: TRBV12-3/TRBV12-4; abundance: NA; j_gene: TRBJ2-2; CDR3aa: CVSSSGLVRIGELFF; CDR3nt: TGTGTCAGCAGTTCAGGACTAGTGAGGATCGGGGAGCTGTTTTTT
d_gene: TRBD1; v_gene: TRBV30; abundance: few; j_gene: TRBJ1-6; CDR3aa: CAWKGQGDSPLHF; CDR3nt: TGTGCCTGGAAAGGACAGGGGGATTCACCCCTCCACTTT
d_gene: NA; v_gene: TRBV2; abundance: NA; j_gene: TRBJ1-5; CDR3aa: CASRDTYQPQHF; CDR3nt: TGTGCCAGCCGGGACACCTATCAGCCCCAGCATTTT
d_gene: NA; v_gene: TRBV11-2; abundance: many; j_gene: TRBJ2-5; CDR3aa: CASSAFVADQYF; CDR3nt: TGTGCCAGCAGCGCGTTTGTCGCAGACCAGTACTTC
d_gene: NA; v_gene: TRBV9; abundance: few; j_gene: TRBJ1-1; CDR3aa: CASSRGNRNTEAFF; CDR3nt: TGTGCCAGCAGCCGGGGGAACAGGAACACTGAAGCTTTCTTT
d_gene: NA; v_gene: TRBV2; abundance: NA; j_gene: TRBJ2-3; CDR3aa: CASSESAAHTDTQYF; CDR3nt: TGTGCCAGCAGTGAATCAGCGGCGCACACAGATACGCAGTATTTT
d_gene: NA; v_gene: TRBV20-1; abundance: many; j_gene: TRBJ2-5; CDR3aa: CSARDPGTRETQYF; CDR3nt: TGCAGTGCTAGAGATCCGGGGACCCGGGAGACCCAGTACTTC
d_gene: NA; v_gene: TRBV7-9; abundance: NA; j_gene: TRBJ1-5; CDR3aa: CASSLSGPGGLNQPQHF; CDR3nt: TGTGCCAGCAGCCTTAGCGGGCCGGGGGGTCTCAATCAGCCCCAGCATTTT
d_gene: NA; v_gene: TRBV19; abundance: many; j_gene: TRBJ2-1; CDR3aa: CASNYQGNNEQFF; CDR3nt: TGTGCCAGTAATTATCAGGGGAACAATGAGCAGTTCTTC
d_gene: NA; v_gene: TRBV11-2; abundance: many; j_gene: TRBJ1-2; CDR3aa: CASSPGGWKGVDYGYTF; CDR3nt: TGTGCCAGCAGCCCTGGGGGTTGGAAGGGCGTGGATTATGGCTACACCTTC
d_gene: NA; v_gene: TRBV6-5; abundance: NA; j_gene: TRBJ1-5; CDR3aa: CASSYSSTGYNQPQHF; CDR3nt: TGTGCCAGCAGTTACTCGTCTACAGGGTACAATCAGCCCCAGCATTTT
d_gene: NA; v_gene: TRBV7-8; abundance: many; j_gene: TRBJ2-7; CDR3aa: CASSLASYGKVYEQYF; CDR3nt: TGTGCCAGCAGCTTAGCGTCTTACGGGAAGGTATACGAGCAGTACTTC
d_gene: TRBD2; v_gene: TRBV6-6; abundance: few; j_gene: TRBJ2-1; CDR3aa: CASSYSGLAGGNEQFF; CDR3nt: TGTGCCAGCAGTTACTCGGGACTAGCGGGAGGGAATGAGCAGTTCTTC
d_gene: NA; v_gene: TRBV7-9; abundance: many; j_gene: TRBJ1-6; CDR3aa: CASSLGVGSDSPLHF; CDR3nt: TGTGCCAGCAGCTTAGGCGTCGGTTCGGATTCACCCCTCCACTTT
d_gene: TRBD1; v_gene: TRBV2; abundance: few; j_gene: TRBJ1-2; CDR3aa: CASSEATGTGVNYGYTF; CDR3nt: TGTGCCAGCAGTGAAGCAACCGGGACAGGAGTTAACTATGGCTACACCTTC
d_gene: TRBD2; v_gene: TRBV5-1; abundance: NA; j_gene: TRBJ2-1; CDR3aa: CASSHLAGGEDEQFF; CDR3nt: TGCGCCAGCAGCCACCTAGCGGGGGGGGAAGATGAGCAGTTCTTC
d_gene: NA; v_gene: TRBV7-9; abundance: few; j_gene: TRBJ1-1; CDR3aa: CASSFPGANTEAFF; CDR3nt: TGTGCCAGCAGCTTTCCAGGGGCAAACACTGAAGCTTTCTTT
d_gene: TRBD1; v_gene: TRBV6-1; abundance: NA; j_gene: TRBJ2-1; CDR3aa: CANSGQGGLNEQFF; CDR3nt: TGTGCCAACTCAGGACAGGGTGGGCTCAATGAGCAGTTCTTC
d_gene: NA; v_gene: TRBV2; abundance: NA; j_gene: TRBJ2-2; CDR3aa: CASSERNTGELFF; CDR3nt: TGTGCCAGCAGTGAAAGGAACACCGGGGAGCTGTTTTTT
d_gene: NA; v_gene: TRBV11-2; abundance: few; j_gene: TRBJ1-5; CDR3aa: CASSRDPYQPQHF; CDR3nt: TGTGCCAGCAGCCGGGATCCCTATCAGCCCCAGCATTTT